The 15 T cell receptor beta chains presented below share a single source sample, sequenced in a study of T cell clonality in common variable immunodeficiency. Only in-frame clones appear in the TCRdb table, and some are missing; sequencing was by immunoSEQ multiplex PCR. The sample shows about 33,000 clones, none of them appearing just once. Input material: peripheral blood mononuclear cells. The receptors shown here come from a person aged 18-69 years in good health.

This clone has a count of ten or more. CDR3 protein: CAIRKRLGDDNEQFF. The CDR3 bases that were read are TGTGCCATCAGAAAACGACTCGGAGATGACAATGAG. This chain joins TRBV10-3 and TRBJ2-1; no clear D. Coverage ceases 3 residues before the CDR3 finishes, and the germline J gene fills in the end. Trimming removed 6 bases at V and 5 bases at J, with 17 bases between. Germline V CDR1 and CDR2: ENHRY, SYGVKD. This CDR3 comprises 15 residues.

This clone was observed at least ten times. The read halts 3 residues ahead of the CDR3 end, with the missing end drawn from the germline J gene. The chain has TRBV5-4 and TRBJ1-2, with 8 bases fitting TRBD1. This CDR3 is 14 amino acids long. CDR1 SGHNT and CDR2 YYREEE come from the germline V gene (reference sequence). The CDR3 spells CASSLQGAKGGYTF. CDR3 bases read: TGTGCCAGCAGCTTGCAGGGGGCCAAAGGGGGC. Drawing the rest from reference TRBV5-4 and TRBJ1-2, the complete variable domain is ETGVTQSPTHLIKTRGQQVTLRCSSQSGHNTVSWYQQALGQGPQFIFQYYREEENGRGNFPPRFSGLQFPNYSSELNVNALELDDSALYLCASSLQGAKGGYTFGSGTRLTVV.

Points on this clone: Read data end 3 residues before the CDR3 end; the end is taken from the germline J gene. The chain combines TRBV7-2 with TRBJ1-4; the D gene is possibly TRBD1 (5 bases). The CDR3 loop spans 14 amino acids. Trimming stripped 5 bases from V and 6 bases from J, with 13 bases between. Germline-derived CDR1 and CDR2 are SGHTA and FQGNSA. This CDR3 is CASSLGGADEKLFF. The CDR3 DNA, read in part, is TGTGCCAGCAGCCTTGGAGGGGCTGATGAAAAA. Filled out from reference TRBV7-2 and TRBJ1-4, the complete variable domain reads GAGVSQSPSNKVTEKGKDVELRCDPISGHTALYWYRQSLGQGLEFLIYFQGNSAPDKSGLPSDRFSAERTGGSVSTLTIQRTQQEDSAVYLCASSLGGADEKLFFGSGTQLSVL.

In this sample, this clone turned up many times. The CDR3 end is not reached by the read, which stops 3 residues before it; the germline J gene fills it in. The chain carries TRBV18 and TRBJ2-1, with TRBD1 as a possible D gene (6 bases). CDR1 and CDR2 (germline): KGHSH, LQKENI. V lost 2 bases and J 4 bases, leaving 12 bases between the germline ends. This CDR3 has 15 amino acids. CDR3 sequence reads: CASSPSQGRYNEQFF. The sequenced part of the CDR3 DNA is TGTGCCAGCTCACCAAGCCAGGGGCGATACAATGAG.

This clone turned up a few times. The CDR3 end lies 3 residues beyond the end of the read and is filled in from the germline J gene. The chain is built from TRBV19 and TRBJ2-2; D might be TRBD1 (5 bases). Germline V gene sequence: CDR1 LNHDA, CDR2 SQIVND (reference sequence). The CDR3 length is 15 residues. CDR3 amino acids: CASSIAGSGANVLFF. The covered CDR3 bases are TGTGCCAGTAGTATAGCAGGGTCTGGGGCCAACGTG.

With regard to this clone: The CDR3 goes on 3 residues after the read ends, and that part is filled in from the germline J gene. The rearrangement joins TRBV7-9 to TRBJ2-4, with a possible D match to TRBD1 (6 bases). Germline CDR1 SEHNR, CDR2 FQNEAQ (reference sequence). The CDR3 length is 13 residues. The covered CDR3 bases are TGTGCCAGCAGCTTAGCAGGGGGTCGGGGT. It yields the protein CASSLAGGRG. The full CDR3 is CASSLAGGRGQYF.

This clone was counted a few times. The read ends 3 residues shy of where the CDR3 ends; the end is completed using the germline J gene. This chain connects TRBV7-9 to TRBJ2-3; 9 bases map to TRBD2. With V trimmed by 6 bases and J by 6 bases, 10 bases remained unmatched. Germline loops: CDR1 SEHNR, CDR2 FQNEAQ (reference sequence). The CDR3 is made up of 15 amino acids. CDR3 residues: CASSRGGGREDTQYF. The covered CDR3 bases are TGTGCCAGCAGTCGTGGGGGCGGGAGGGAGGATACG.

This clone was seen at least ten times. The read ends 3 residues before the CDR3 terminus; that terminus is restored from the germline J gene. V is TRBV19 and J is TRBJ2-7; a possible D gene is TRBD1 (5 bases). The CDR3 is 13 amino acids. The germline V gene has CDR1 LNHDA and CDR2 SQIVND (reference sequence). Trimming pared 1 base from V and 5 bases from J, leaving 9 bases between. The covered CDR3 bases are TGTGCCAGTAGTATAGTTCCAGGGAACGAG. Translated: CASSIVPGNE. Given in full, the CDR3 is CASSIVPGNEQYF.

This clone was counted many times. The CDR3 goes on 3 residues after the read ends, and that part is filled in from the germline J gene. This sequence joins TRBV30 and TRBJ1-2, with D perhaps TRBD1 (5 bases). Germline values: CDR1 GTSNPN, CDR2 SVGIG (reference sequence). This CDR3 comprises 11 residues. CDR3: CAWRGEGLYTF. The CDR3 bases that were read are TGTGCCTGGCGTGGTGAGGGGCTC.

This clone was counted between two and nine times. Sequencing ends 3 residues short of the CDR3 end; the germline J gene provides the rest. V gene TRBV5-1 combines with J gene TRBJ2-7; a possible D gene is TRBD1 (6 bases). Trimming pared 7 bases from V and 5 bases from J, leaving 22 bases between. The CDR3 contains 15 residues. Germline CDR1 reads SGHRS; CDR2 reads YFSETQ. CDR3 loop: CASCPLGQGLDEQYF. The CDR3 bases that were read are TGCGCCAGCTGCCCTCTGGGGCAGGGGCTGGACGAG.

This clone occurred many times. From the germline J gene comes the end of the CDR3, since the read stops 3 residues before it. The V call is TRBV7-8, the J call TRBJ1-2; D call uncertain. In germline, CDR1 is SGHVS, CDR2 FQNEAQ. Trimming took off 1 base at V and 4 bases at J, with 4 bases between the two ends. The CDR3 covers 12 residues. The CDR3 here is CASSLVGYGYTF. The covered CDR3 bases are TGTGCCAGCAGCTTAGTCGGCTATGGC.

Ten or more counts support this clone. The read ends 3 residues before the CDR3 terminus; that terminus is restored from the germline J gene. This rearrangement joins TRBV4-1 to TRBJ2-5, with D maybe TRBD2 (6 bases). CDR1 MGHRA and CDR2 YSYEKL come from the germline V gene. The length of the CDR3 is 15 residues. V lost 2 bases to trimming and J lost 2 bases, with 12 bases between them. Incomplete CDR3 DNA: TGCGCCAGCAGCCAAACCGGGACTGCACAAGAGACC. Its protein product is CASSQTGTAQET. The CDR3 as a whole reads CASSQTGTAQETQYF.

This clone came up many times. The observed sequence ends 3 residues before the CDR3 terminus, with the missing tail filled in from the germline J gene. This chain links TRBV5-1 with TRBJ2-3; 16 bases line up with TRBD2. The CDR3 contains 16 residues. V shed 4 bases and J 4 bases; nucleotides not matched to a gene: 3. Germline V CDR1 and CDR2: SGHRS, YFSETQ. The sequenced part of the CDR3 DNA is TGCGCCAGCAGCCCGGGGACTAGCGGGAGGGCAGATACG. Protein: CASSPGTSGRADT. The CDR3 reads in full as CASSPGTSGRADTQYF.

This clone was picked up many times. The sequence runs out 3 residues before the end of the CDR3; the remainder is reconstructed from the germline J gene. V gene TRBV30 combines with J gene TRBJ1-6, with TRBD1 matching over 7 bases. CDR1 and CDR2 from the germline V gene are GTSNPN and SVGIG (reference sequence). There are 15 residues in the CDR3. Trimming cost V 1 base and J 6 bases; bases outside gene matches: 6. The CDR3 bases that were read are TGTGCCTGGAGTGAAACCGGGACAGTTAATTCACCC. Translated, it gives CAWSETGTVNSP. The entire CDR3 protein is CAWSETGTVNSPLHF. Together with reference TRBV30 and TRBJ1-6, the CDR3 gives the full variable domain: SQTIHQWPATLVQPVGSPLSLECTVEGTSNPNLYWYRQAAGRGLQLLFYSVGIGQISSEVPQNLSASRPQDRQFILSSKKLLLSDSGFYLCAWSETGTVNSPLHFGNGTRLTVT.

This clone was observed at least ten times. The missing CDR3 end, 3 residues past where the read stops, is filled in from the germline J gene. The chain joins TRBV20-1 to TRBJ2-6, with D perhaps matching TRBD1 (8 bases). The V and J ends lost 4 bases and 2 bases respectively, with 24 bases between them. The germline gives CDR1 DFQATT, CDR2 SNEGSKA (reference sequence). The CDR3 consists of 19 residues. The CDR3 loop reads CSANTPRTGREPGANVLTF. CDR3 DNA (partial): TGCAGTGCTAACACCCCGCGGACAGGGAGGGAGCCTGGGGCCAACGTC.